A selection of T cell receptor beta chains follows, all from one sample in a study of identical twins. One entry per CDR3 protein results from TCRdb running MiXCR on the 5' RACE reads. The sample holds 350,000 to 600,000 distinct CDR3 sequences, 11% to 15% seen once. The sample was also linked to a second study, of yellow fever vaccine responses in identical twins.

Sequenced input: CD4+ T cells sorted from blood. Source of these receptors: a woman aged 18-35 years in good health. Each CDR3 is given with its conserved first and last residue. D genes are given only for firm matches. Expanded clones get a size class; other rows say once, few or many, or leave the size out.

D	J	size	V	CDR3	DNA
.	TRBJ2-1	few	TRBV20-1	CSATTDSYNEQFF	TGCAGTGCTACAACCGACTCCTACAATGAGCAGTTCTTC
TRBD2	TRBJ2-3	few	TRBV7-2	CASSGLAKDTQYF	TGTGCCAGCAGCGGACTAGCGAAAGATACGCAGTATTTT
TRBD2	TRBJ2-7	few	TRBV6-2/TRBV6-3	CASRPLAGKIEQYF	TGTGCCAGCAGACCGCTAGCGGGAAAGATCGAGCAGTACTTC
TRBD1	TRBJ1-5	.	TRBV20-1	CSAGDRNQPQHF	TGCAGTGCTGGGGACAGAAATCAGCCCCAGCATTTT
.	TRBJ2-1	.	TRBV6-1	CASSTSYNEQFF	TGTGCCAGCAGTACCTCCTACAATGAGCAGTTCTTC
TRBD1	TRBJ1-5	.	TRBV27	CASSAGQGEPPYSNQPQHF	TGTGCCAGCAGTGCGGGACAGGGGGAACCCCCATATAGCAATCAGCCCCAGCATTTT
.	TRBJ2-5	.	TRBV11-2	CASSFNAGGVEETQYF	TGTGCCAGCAGCTTTAACGCAGGGGGGGTAGAAGAGACCCAGTACTTC
.	TRBJ2-1	.	TRBV4-2	CASSQEFNEQFF	TGTGCCAGCAGCCAAGAGTTCAATGAGCAGTTCTTC
.	TRBJ2-1	few	TRBV20-1	CSARLRGPGILNEQFF	TGCAGTGCTAGACTTCGCGGGCCAGGGATTCTCAATGAGCAGTTCTTC
.	TRBJ2-3	.	TRBV18	CASSPQGGTTDTQYF	TGTGCCAGCTCACCGCAGGGGGGCACGACAGATACGCAGTATTTT
TRBD2	TRBJ2-3	.	TRBV14	CASSPIAGGITDTQYF	TGTGCCAGCAGCCCTATAGCGGGAGGGATCACAGATACGCAGTATTTT
TRBD1	TRBJ2-1	.	TRBV27	CASRIAGTGGSNEQFF	TGTGCCAGCAGAATCGCCGGGACAGGGGGCTCTAATGAGCAGTTCTTC
TRBD2	TRBJ2-3	few	TRBV24-1	CATSELAGGPGDTQYF	TGTGCCACCAGTGAACTAGCGGGAGGGCCAGGAGATACGCAGTATTTT
TRBD2	TRBJ2-2	.	TRBV6-2/TRBV6-3	CASRTSGRGTGELFF	TGTGCCAGCAGAACTAGCGGGAGGGGCACCGGGGAGCTGTTTTTT
TRBD2	TRBJ2-5	many	TRBV29-1	CSFYRGAAGGYETQYF	TGCAGCTTCTACAGAGGGGCAGCGGGAGGTTACGAGACCCAGTACTTC
.	TRBJ2-7	.	TRBV11-2	CASSLAGRPYEQYF	TGTGCCAGCAGCTTAGCAGGCAGACCCTACGAGCAGTACTTC
.	TRBJ2-3	few	TRBV7-8	CASSLLPFGTDTQYF	TGTGCCAGCAGCCTACTCCCATTCGGGACAGATACGCAGTATTTT
.	TRBJ2-5	.	TRBV3-1	CASSAGQQLTSETQYF	TGTGCCAGCAGCGCAGGCCAACAGCTGACCTCCGAGACCCAGTACTTC
TRBD2	TRBJ2-7	.	TRBV18	CASSPFGGKNEQYF	TGTGCCAGCTCACCGTTCGGGGGGAAAAACGAGCAGTACTTC
.	TRBJ2-1	many	TRBV5-1	CASSLAPGKGFNEQFF	TGCGCCAGCAGCTTGGCCCCGGGTAAGGGGTTCAATGAGCAGTTCTTC
.	TRBJ1-2	few	TRBV25-1	CASSGEIYGYTF	TGTGCCAGCAGTGGAGAGATCTATGGCTACACCTTC
TRBD1	TRBJ2-7	few	TRBV12-3/TRBV12-4	CASSSSRDRVEQYF	TGTGCCAGCAGTTCTTCTCGGGACAGGGTAGAACAGTACTTC
.	TRBJ2-3	few	TRBV7-9	CASSSSRGGTDTQYF	TGTGCCAGCAGCTCATCGCGCGGGGGCACAGATACGCAGTATTTT
TRBD2	TRBJ2-3	many	TRBV5-1	CASSLVRLALGTDTQYF	TGCGCCAGCAGCTTGGTACGACTAGCGTTAGGCACAGATACGCAGTATTTT
TRBD2	TRBJ2-1	few	TRBV20-1	CSARSGSYYNEQFF	TGCAGTGCTCGGAGCGGGAGCTACTACAATGAGCAGTTCTTC
TRBD1	TRBJ2-7	.	TRBV27	CASSDRGSEQYF	TGTGCCAGCAGTGACAGGGGTAGCGAGCAGTACTTC
TRBD2	TRBJ2-3	.	TRBV20-1	CSARYLAGVRGDTQYF	TGCAGTGCTAGATACCTAGCGGGAGTGCGTGGAGATACGCAGTATTTT
.	TRBJ2-1	few	TRBV7-3	CASSKLQPGVANEQFF	TGTGCCAGCAGCAAATTACAGCCGGGGGTGGCCAATGAGCAGTTCTTC
TRBD2	TRBJ2-3	few	TRBV7-2	CASSLGLAGAGRDTQYF	TGTGCCAGCAGCTTGGGTCTAGCGGGAGCGGGGAGGGATACGCAGTATTTT
.	TRBJ2-4	few	TRBV28	CASGIAKNIQYF	TGTGCCAGCGGAATAGCCAAAAACATTCAGTACTTC
.	TRBJ2-7	few	TRBV15	CATSTEPNYEQYF	TGTGCCACCAGCACGGAACCAAATTACGAGCAGTACTTC
.	TRBJ2-6	many	TRBV5-1	CASRPTGYSGANVLTF	TGCGCCAGCAGACCAACAGGATACTCTGGGGCCAACGTCCTGACTTTC
.	TRBJ2-2	few	TRBV20-1	CSAEGQGRNTGELFF	TGCAGTGCTGAGGGCCAGGGCAGGAACACCGGGGAGCTGTTTTTT
TRBD2	TRBJ2-1	.	TRBV24-1	CATSDLGTSGGNEQFF	TGTGCCACCAGTGATTTAGGGACTAGCGGGGGGAATGAGCAGTTCTTC
.	TRBJ1-2	few	TRBV25-1	CASSESGLGYTF	TGTGCCAGCAGTGAATCAGGGCTTGGCTACACCTTC
TRBD2	TRBJ2-1	few	TRBV12-3/TRBV12-4	CASSSAGGVNEQFF	TGTGCCAGCAGTTCAGCGGGGGGGGTAAATGAGCAGTTCTTC
.	TRBJ2-3	.	TRBV9	CASSVTNAFGTDTQYF	TGTGCCAGCAGCGTGACAAATGCCTTTGGCACAGATACGCAGTATTTT
TRBD2	TRBJ2-3	few	TRBV5-1	CASSQIAGGVPDTQYF	TGCGCCAGCAGCCAAATAGCGGGAGGTGTCCCAGATACGCAGTATTTT
TRBD2	TRBJ2-7	.	TRBV7-2	CASSNRLAGDIDEQYF	TGTGCCAGCAGCAACCGACTAGCGGGAGATATCGACGAGCAGTACTTC